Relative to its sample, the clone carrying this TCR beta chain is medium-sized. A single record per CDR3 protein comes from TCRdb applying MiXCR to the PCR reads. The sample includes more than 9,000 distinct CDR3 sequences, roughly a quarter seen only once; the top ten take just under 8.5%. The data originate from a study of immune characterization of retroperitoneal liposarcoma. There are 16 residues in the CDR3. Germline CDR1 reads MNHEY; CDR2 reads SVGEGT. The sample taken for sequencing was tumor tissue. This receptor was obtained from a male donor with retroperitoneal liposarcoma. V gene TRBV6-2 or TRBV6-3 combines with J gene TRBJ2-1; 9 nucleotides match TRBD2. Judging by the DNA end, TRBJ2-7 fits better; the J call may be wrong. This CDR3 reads CASSYSPTSGYNEQYF. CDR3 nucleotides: TGTGCCAGCAGTTACTCGCCGACTAGCGGTTACAATGAGCAGTACTTC.